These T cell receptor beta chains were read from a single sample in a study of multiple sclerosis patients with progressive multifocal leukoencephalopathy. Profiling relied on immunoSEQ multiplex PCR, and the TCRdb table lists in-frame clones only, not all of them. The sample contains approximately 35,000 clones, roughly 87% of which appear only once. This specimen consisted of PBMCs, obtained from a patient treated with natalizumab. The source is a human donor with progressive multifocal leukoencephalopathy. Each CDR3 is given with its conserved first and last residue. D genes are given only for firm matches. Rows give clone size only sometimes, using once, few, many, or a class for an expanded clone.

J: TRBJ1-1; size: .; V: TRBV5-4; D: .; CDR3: CASSLAKLSGNTEAFF; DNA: TGTGCCAGCAGCTTGGCTAAGCTCTCAGGGAACACTGAAGCTTTCTTT
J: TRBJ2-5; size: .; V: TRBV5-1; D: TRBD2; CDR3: CASSLVPSGRETQYF; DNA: TGCGCCAGCAGCTTGGTTCCTAGCGGGAGAGAGACCCAGTACTTC
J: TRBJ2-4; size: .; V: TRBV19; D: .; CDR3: CASSILLAKNIQYF; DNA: TGTGCCAGTAGTATCCTTTTAGCCAAAAACATTCAGTACTTC
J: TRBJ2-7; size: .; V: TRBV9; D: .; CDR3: CASSVEPAGGYEQYF; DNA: TGTGCCAGCAGCGTGGAACCGGCAGGCGGCTACGAGCAGTACTTC
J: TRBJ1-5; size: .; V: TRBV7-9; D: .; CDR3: CASSLVGGPQPQHF; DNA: TGTGCCAGCAGCTTAGTGGGGGGTCCGCAGCCCCAGCATTTT
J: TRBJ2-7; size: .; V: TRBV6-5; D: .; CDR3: CASSPVYSEQYF; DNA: TGTGCCAGCAGCCCGGTTTACAGCGAGCAGTACTTC
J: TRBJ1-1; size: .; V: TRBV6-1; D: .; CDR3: CASSQGGEPEAFF; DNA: TGTGCCAGCAGTCAGGGAGGGGAACCCGAAGCTTTCTTT
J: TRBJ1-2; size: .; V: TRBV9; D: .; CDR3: CASSASDRNYGYTF; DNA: TGTGCCAGCAGCGCATCGGACAGAAACTATGGCTACACCTTC
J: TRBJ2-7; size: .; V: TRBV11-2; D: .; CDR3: CASSLVEGDRNEQYF; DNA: TGTGCCAGCAGCTTAGTGGAAGGCGATAGAAACGAGCAGTACTTC
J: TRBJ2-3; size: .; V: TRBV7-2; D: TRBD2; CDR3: CASSLVGGSVTDTQYF; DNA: TGTGCCAGCAGCTTAGTGGGCGGGAGTGTGACAGATACGCAGTATTTT
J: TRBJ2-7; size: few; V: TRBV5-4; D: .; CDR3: CASSSVPGPYEQYF; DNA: TGTGCCAGCAGCTCCGTCCCGGGACCATACGAGCAGTACTTC
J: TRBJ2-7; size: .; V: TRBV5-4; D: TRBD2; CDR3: CASSSPTSGRAYEQYF; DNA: TGTGCCAGCAGCTCGCCGACTAGCGGGAGGGCCTACGAGCAGTACTTC
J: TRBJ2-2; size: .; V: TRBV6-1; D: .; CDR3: CASRFRTNTGELFF; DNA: TGTGCCAGCAGATTTAGGACGAACACCGGGGAGCTGTTTTTT
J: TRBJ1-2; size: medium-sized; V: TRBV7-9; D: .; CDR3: CASTSDRKDYGYTF; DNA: TGTGCCAGCACCTCTGATCGGAAGGACTATGGCTACACCTTC
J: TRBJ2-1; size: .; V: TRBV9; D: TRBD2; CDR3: CASSATSGRASYNEQFF; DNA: TGTGCCAGCAGCGCTACTAGCGGGAGGGCCTCCTACAATGAGCAGTTCTTC
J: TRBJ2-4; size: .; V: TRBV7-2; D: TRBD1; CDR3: CASSQGQGRNIQYF; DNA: TGTGCCAGCAGCCAGGGACAGGGGAGGAACATTCAGTACTTC
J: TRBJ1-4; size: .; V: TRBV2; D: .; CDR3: CASRSSVTTEKLFF; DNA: TGTGCCAGCAGGAGTTCGGTTACGACTGAAAAACTGTTTTTT
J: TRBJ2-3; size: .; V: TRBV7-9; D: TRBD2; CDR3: CASSLVSGGPSDTQYF; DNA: TGTGCCAGCAGCTTAGTGTCGGGAGGGCCCTCAGATACGCAGTATTTT
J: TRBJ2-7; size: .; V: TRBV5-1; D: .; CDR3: CASSPGSSSSSYEQYF; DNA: TGCGCCAGCAGCCCCGGATCCTCCTCCAGCTCCTACGAGCAGTACTTC
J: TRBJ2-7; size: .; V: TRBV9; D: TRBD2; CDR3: CASSPRLAGAEQYF; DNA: TGTGCCAGCAGCCCCAGACTAGCGGGGGCCGAGCAGTACTTC
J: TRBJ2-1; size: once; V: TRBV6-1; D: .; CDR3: CASSPFNEQFF; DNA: TGTGCCAGCAGCCCTTTCAATGAGCAGTTCTTC
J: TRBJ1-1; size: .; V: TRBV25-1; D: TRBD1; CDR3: CASSGTTGANTEAFF; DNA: TGTGCCAGCAGTGGGACGACAGGGGCCAACACTGAAGCTTTCTTT